The present T cell receptor (beta chain) was sequenced within a study of CXCR3-negative and CXCR3-positive naive CD8 T cells. General study points: Both naive subsets had comparably high diversity; memory CD8+ cells much lower. Researchers reported similar TRBV-TRBJ usage in naive CXCR3-negative and CXCR3-positive cells, though memory differed.

As concerns this clonotype: Its cognate antigen is unknown.

The CDR3 is 14 residues long. CDR1 SNHLY and CDR2 FYNNEI come from the germline V gene. With UMI labels, 5' RACE was used to prepare the TRB cDNA libraries. Reprocessing the 5' RACE reads, TCRdb reports a single entry for every CDR3 protein and omits DNA. The sample features about 57,000 distinct CDR3 sequences, with less than 25% in its top ten. Sequencing was carried out using memory CD8+ T cells from blood. The rearrangement joins TRBV2 to TRBJ2-1; TCRdb reports TRBD2, a call that lacks DNA to check it against. The source is a human donor in good health. Some clones in this sample may be carry-over from other donors' samples. CDR3 amino acids: CASTKKDLPSEQFF. The whole variable domain, remainder taken from reference TRBV2 and TRBJ2-1, is EPEVTQTPSHQVTQMGQEVILRCVPISNHLYFYWYRQILGQKVEFLVSFYNNEISEKSEIFDDQFSVERPDGSNFTLKIRSTKLEDSAMYFCASTKKDLPSEQFFGPGTRLTVL.